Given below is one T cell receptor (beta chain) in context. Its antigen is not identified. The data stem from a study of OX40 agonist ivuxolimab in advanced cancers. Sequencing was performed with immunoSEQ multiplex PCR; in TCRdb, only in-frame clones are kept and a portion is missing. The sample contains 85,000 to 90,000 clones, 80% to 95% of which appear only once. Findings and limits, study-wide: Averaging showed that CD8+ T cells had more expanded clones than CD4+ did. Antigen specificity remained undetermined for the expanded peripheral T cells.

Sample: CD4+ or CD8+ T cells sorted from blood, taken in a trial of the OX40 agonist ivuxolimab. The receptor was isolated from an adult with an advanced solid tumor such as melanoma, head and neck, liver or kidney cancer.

This CDR3 is CASSIGLFPGQVFYEQYF. CDR3 nucleotide sequence: TGTGCCAGTAGTATAGGTCTATTCCCGGGACAGGTCTTCTACGAGCAGTACTTC. The chain combines TRBV19 with TRBJ2-7; 8 bases match TRBD1. Germline V gives CDR1 LNHDA, CDR2 SQIVND (reference sequence). The trim removed 1 base at V and 3 bases at J, leaving 14 bases unmatched. The CDR3 runs to 18 residues.